A selection of T cell receptor beta chains follows, all from one sample in a study of human T cells and chemical hapten exposure. One entry per CDR3 protein results from TCRdb running MiXCR on the RACE reads. The profile shows tens of thousands of distinct CDR3 sequences, approximately 10% of them singletons. This specimen consisted of whole blood, obtained in connection with sensitization to the hapten diphenylcyclopropenone (DPC). These receptors were taken from a woman aged 45-65 years with alopecia areata. Some clones in this sample may be carry-over from other donors' samples. The CDR3 runs from the conserved cysteine through the conserved F or W. D genes are given only for firm matches. Size is stated for part of the rows, as once, few or many counts, or as a class when the clone is expanded.

v_gene	d_gene	j_gene	abundance	CDR3aa	CDR3nt
TRBV24-1	-	TRBJ2-1	many	CATSDNAREGQFF	TGTGCCACCAGTGATAACGCACGGGAAGGCCAGTTCTTC
TRBV9	TRBD1	TRBJ1-1	many	CASSGDSGAFF	TGTGCCAGCAGCGGGGACAGCGGAGCTTTCTTT
TRBV20-1	-	TRBJ2-7	-	CSGQRGGTSYEQYF	TGCAGTGGTCAGAGGGGCGGGACCTCCTACGAGCAGTACTTC
TRBV11-2	-	TRBJ2-5	many	CASSPGTRTETQYF	TGTGCCAGCAGCCCTGGCACTAGGACTGAGACCCAGTACTTC
TRBV5-4	-	TRBJ1-1	many	CASSLDVNTEAFF	TGTGCCAGCAGCTTGGACGTGAACACTGAAGCTTTCTTT
TRBV19	-	TRBJ1-2	few	CASNKRGVTYGYTF	TGTGCCAGTAATAAACGGGGGGTGACCTATGGCTACACCTTC
TRBV29-1	TRBD1	TRBJ2-1	many	CSAGTVSYNEQFF	TGCAGCGCTGGGACAGTCTCCTACAATGAGCAGTTCTTC
TRBV28	-	TRBJ1-5	many	CASSLLLGGNQPQHF	TGTGCCAGCAGTTTACTCCTAGGGGGCAATCAGCCCCAGCATTTT
TRBV2	TRBD1	TRBJ2-1	-	CASSGGQGYNEQFF	TGTGCCAGCAGTGGTGGACAGGGTTACAATGAGCAGTTCTTC
TRBV11-2	TRBD2	TRBJ2-4	-	CASSLSASGGVLAKNIQYF	TGTGCCAGCAGCTTATCGGCTAGCGGGGGTGTTTTAGCCAAAAACATTCAGTACTTC
TRBV9	-	TRBJ2-3	-	CASSVGGDRQDTQYF	TGTGCCAGCAGCGTAGGGGGGGACCGGCAAGATACGCAGTATTTT
TRBV9	TRBD1	TRBJ1-1	many	CASSVNLLRDSRLEAFF	TGTGCCAGCAGCGTAAACCTACTACGGGACAGCAGGTTAGAAGCTTTCTTT
TRBV18	-	TRBJ1-2	many	CASSPRDGTNYGYTF	TGTGCCAGCTCACCGAGGGACGGCACTAACTATGGCTACACCTTC
TRBV29-1	TRBD1	TRBJ2-7	few	CSVLDRAARYEQYF	TGCAGCGTCCTGGACAGGGCGGCGCGATACGAGCAGTACTTC
TRBV29-1	-	TRBJ2-7	many	CSVTGGSEEQYF	TGCAGCGTCACAGGCGGCTCAGAGGAGCAGTACTTC
TRBV11-2	-	TRBJ2-7	many	CASSSSGSPYEQYF	TGTGCCAGCAGCAGCTCGGGCAGTCCCTACGAGCAGTACTTC
TRBV15	-	TRBJ1-6	many	CATSRDLGKSSYNSPLHF	TGTGCCACCAGCAGAGATTTGGGGAAGAGCTCCTATAATTCACCCCTCCACTTT
TRBV12-3/TRBV12-4	TRBD1	TRBJ1-2	many	CASSGQGYYGYTF	TGTGCCAGCAGCGGACAGGGGTACTATGGCTACACCTTC
TRBV29-1	TRBD2	TRBJ2-3	many	CSVAGDTDTQYF	TGCAGCGTCGCGGGGGACACAGATACGCAGTATTTT
TRBV5-5	-	TRBJ1-1	-	CASSLGLEAFF	TGTGCCAGCAGCTTGGGTCTTGAAGCTTTCTTT
TRBV7-6	-	TRBJ2-3	many	CASSLGSSSTDTQYF	TGTGCCAGCAGCTTAGGGAGTTCAAGCACAGATACGCAGTATTTT
TRBV19	-	TRBJ2-7	many	CASMGEGYEQYF	TGTGCCAGTATGGGTGAGGGCTACGAGCAGTACTTC
TRBV3-1	TRBD2	TRBJ2-7	many	CASSRTRTYEQYF	TGTGCCAGCAGCCGGACTAGGACCTACGAGCAGTACTTC
TRBV20-1	TRBD1	TRBJ1-1	many	CSAIQGAEAFF	TGCAGTGCTATACAGGGGGCTGAAGCTTTCTTT
TRBV18	-	TRBJ1-1	-	CASSPDWSDTEAFF	TGTGCCAGCTCACCCGATTGGTCCGACACTGAAGCTTTCTTT
TRBV5-1	TRBD2	TRBJ2-1	-	CASSFLLAGGNEQFF	TGCGCCAGCAGCTTCCTACTAGCGGGAGGTAACGAGCAGTTCTTC
TRBV12-3/TRBV12-4	TRBD1	TRBJ2-7	many	CASSPRDRHYEQYF	TGTGCCAGCAGTCCCCGGGACAGACATTACGAGCAGTACTTC
TRBV29-1	TRBD1	TRBJ2-5	-	CSVESGTAETQYF	TGCAGCGTTGAGTCCGGGACAGCGGAGACCCAGTACTTC
TRBV12-3/TRBV12-4	TRBD1	TRBJ1-4	many	CASGYPEDRISEKLFF	TGTGCCAGCGGCTACCCCGAGGACAGGATAAGCGAAAAACTGTTTTTT
TRBV10-3	-	TRBJ2-3	few	CAISELEDTQYF	TGTGCCATCAGTGAGTTGGAAGATACGCAGTATTTT
TRBV5-1	-	TRBJ2-6	many	CATRLQGGAGFGANVLTF	TGCGCCACCAGATTGCAGGGGGGCGCGGGCTTTGGGGCCAACGTCCTGACTTTC
TRBV5-1	-	TRBJ2-7	few	CASSSEQTSYEQYF	TGCGCCAGCAGCTCGGAACAGACTTCCTACGAGCAGTACTTC
TRBV10-3	TRBD2	TRBJ2-2	few	CAIRGGSVTGELFF	TGTGCCATCAGGGGCGGGAGTGTCACCGGGGAGCTGTTTTTT
TRBV12-3/TRBV12-4	TRBD2	TRBJ2-3	many	CASRRLAEDTQYF	TGTGCCAGCAGGCGACTAGCGGAAGATACGCAGTATTTT
TRBV21-1	-	TRBJ1-6	many	CASMGAGSNSPLHF	TGTGCCAGCATGGGTGCAGGCAGTAATTCACCCCTCCACTTT
TRBV18	-	TRBJ1-4	many	CASSPPQGNEKLFF	TGTGCCAGCTCACCTCCTCAGGGGAATGAAAAACTGTTTTTT
TRBV5-6	-	TRBJ1-1	few	CASSSEGFNTEAFF	TGTGCCAGCAGCTCAGAGGGTTTCAACACTGAAGCTTTCTTT
TRBV9	-	TRBJ1-5	once	CASSAHLSNQPQHF	TGTGCCAGCAGCGCGCACCTTAGCAATCAGCCCCAGCATTTT
TRBV5-6	TRBD1	TRBJ1-1	many	CASSPLHRGFAEAFF	TGTGCCAGCAGTCCACTCCACAGGGGGTTCGCTGAAGCTTTCTTT
TRBV7-2	-	TRBJ2-3	many	CASSLVGTDTQYF	TGTGCCAGCAGCTTAGTAGGCACAGATACGCAGTATTTT
TRBV6-6	-	TRBJ1-1	many	CASSYYGGNTEAFF	TGTGCCAGCAGTTACTATGGAGGAAACACTGAAGCTTTCTTT
TRBV12-5	-	TRBJ1-1	-	CASGRGVTNTEAFF	TGTGCTAGTGGAAGGGGGGTTACGAACACTGAAGCTTTCTTT
TRBV5-1	-	TRBJ2-7	-	CASSLAGTRQEAEQYF	TGCGCCAGCAGCTTGGCGGGTACCCGCCAAGAGGCCGAGCAGTACTTC
TRBV3-1	-	TRBJ2-5	many	CASSRRQETQYF	TGTGCCAGCAGCCGCCGACAAGAGACCCAGTACTTC
TRBV10-3	TRBD1	TRBJ1-2	-	CANRDRVENGYTF	TGTGCCAACCGGGACAGGGTGGAGAATGGCTACACCTTC
TRBV5-4	-	TRBJ2-7	many	CASRAGTNYEQYF	TGTGCCAGCAGGGCCGGGACAAACTACGAGCAGTACTTC
TRBV10-2	-	TRBJ2-3	many	CASSESGGANTDTQYF	TGCGCCAGCAGTGAGTCGGGGGGAGCAAACACAGATACGCAGTATTTT
TRBV7-9	-	TRBJ1-2	few	CASSSRAGDYGYTF	TGTGCCAGCAGCTCTCGGGCAGGCGACTATGGCTACACCTTC
TRBV11-1	-	TRBJ1-1	many	CASSAYTEAFF	TGTGCCAGCAGCGCGTACACTGAAGCTTTCTTT
TRBV12-3/TRBV12-4	-	TRBJ1-2	-	CASSKEGFHGYTF	TGTGCCAGCAGCAAGGAGGGGTTCCATGGCTACACCTTC
TRBV7-2	-	TRBJ1-1	many	CASSLSPGPEAFF	TGTGCCAGCAGCTTATCTCCAGGCCCCGAAGCTTTCTTT
TRBV12-2	-	TRBJ1-5	-	CASRLDDGGKVAIGNQPQHF	-
TRBV29-1	-	TRBJ2-1	many	CSDRGVAVYNEQFF	TGCAGCGACCGTGGAGTAGCGGTCTACAATGAGCAGTTCTTC